The 8 T cell receptor beta chains listed next were all sequenced from one sample in a study of blood T cell repertoires in COVID-19. Here immunoSEQ multiplex PCR was the method, and the copy in TCRdb shows in-frame clones only, minus some. The sample carries about 250,000 clones, approximately 90% recorded once. Sequencing was performed on PBMCs or T cells enriched from blood (not recorded which). Receptors were obtained from a woman aged 18-29 years who had recovered from COVID-19.

V usage is TRBV6-5 and J usage is TRBJ1-2, with a tentative D call TRBD1 (6 bases). The CDR3 spans 14 residues. The germline V gene encodes CDR1 MNHEY and CDR2 SVGAGI. The V end was cut by 5 bases, the J end by 0 bases, with 10 bases between. The chain's CDR3 is CASSRTVTNYGYTF. Here the CDR3 DNA reads TGTGCCAGCAGTCGGACAGTGACTAACTATGGCTACACCTTC.

The chain has TRBV12-3 or TRBV12-4 and TRBJ2-1; D is possibly TRBD2 (5 bases). Trimming stripped 6 bases from V and 8 bases from J, with 8 bases between. This CDR3 is built from 11 residues. CDR3 amino acids: CASSVRDEQFF. The CDR3 nucleotides read TGTGCCAGCAGCGTGAGGGATGAGCAGTTCTTC.

The DNA for the CDR3 is TGTGCCAGCAGCCAAACAGGGGGCGCAGGCACTGAAGCTTTCTTT. As protein: CASSQTGGAGTEAFF. The genes are TRBV7-3 and TRBJ1-1; 9 positions agree with TRBD1. This CDR3 is built from 15 residues. The V gene's germline CDR1 is SGHTA and CDR2 FQGTGA. The trim removed 5 bases at V and 4 bases at J, leaving 8 bases unmatched.

The V call is TRBV19, the J call TRBJ1-6, with D tentatively TRBD1 (5 bases). The CDR3 loop spans 16 amino acids. Trimming shortened V by 6 bases and J by 0 bases, and 12 bases separated the two germline ends. CDR1 LNHDA and CDR2 SQIVND come from the germline V gene (reference sequence). In DNA, the CDR3 is TGTGCCAGTAGAACAGGAACTATCTCCTATAATTCACCCCTCCACTTT. Translation: CASRTGTISYNSPLHF.

The rearrangement uses TRBV27 and TRBJ1-5, with TRBD1 identical over 7 bases. Per germline, CDR1 MNHEY and CDR2 SMNVEV (reference sequence). After removal of 3 bases from V and 3 bases from J, the junction contained 5 bases not matched to a gene. The CDR3 is made up of 15 amino acids. CDR3: CASSFEGANNQPQHF. For the CDR3, the DNA is TGTGCCAGCAGTTTTGAGGGGGCGAACAATCAGCCCCAGCATTTT.

This clone was observed a single time. The rearrangement joins TRBV7-2 to TRBJ1-5, with D unclear. The CDR3 totals 16 residues. The V gene's germline CDR1 is SGHTA and CDR2 FQGNSA. Trimming left V 1 base short and J 0 bases short, with 10 bases between. The CDR3 is CASSLVPLNSNQPQHF. CDR3 nucleotide sequence: TGTGCCAGCAGCTTAGTTCCGCTAAATAGCAATCAGCCCCAGCATTTT.

The chain combines TRBV19 with TRBJ2-1; 8 positions match TRBD2. There are 15 residues in the CDR3. V gave up 3 bases and J gave up 3 bases; unmatched junction bases: 4. Germline CDR1 is LNHDA and CDR2 is SQIVND (reference sequence). The CDR3, as DNA: TGTGCCAGTAGTATCGGGACTAGAATCTACAATGAGCAGTTCTTC. Protein: CASSIGTRIYNEQFF. Full variable domain (outside the CDR3, taken from reference TRBV19 and TRBJ2-1): DGGITQSPKYLFRKEGQNVTLSCEQNLNHDAMYWYRQDPGQGLRLIYYSQIVNDFQKGDIAEGYSVSREKKESFPLTVTSAQKNPTAFYLCASSIGTRIYNEQFFGPGTRLTVL.

The chain couples TRBV7-2 to TRBJ1-5, with 11 bases identical to TRBD1. Looked up from germline, CDR1 is SGHTA and CDR2 is FQGNSA. The CDR3 sequence is 14 residues long. Losses at the gene ends were 6 bases for V and 6 bases for J; bases not matched to a gene: 4. The CDR3 DNA reads TGTGCCAGCAGTTCGGACAGGGGGCCTCAGCCCCAGCATTTT. This encodes CASSSDRGPQPQHF.